Included here is one T cell receptor (beta chain) sequence, with context. Its cognate antigen is unknown. This sample was included in a study of beta chain features in type 1 diabetes. Study-level results: Among all four CD4+ subsets, Type 1 diabetes patients had TCRB CDR3s that were moderately but significantly shorter.

Every isolated RNA sample was fully reverse transcribed, so sequencing captured expressed TCRB transcripts. Clones were read by immunoSEQ multiplex PCR, and TCRdb kept only the in-frame ones, dropping some. The repertoire consists of 250,000 or so clones, with roughly 22% occurring once and the leading ten covering around 0.029%. The origin of this receptor is a woman aged 40 to 49 with type 1 diabetes. The sequenced sample was naive CD4+ T cells from blood.

CDR3 residues: CASSADRGQTQYF. CDR3 in DNA: TGTGCCAGCTCAGCAGACAGGGGGCAGACCCAGTACTTC. The chain employs TRBV18 and TRBJ2-5; 10 bases map to TRBD1. V shed 5 bases and J 6 bases; nucleotides not matched to a gene: 3. CDR3 length: 13 residues. CDR1 is KGHSH and CDR2 is LQKENI in the germline V gene.